The rows below give T cell receptor beta chains drawn from one sample of a study of blood T cell repertoires in COVID-19. The table came from immunoSEQ multiplex PCR; TCRdb's copy has only in-frame clones and leaves some out. This repertoire shows under 150,000 clones, 81% found once; its top ten account for about 1.6%. What was sequenced was peripheral blood. Every receptor here comes from a man aged 45-65 years with acute or convalescent COVID-19. Each CDR3 is given with its conserved first and last residue.

J gene	V gene	CDR3 protein
TRBJ1-3	TRBV7-6	CASSLSYAPGNTIYF
TRBJ1-3	TRBV11-2	CASSRRSDRAFISGNTIYF
TRBJ2-2	TRBV7-3	CASSPSPAGGSGELFF
TRBJ2-7	TRBV12-3/TRBV12-4	CASSYSHSYEQYF
TRBJ1-1	TRBV6-6	CASSSYAGPNTEAFF
TRBJ2-7	TRBV25-1	CATAGTPTYEQYF
TRBJ2-2	TRBV6-1	CASSEGSGGPGELFF
TRBJ2-2	TRBV10-1	CASSRTRNTGELFF
TRBJ1-2	TRBV28	CASRPPRDRGNYGYTF
TRBJ1-5	TRBV6-5	CATRQGARQPQHF
TRBJ2-3	TRBV6-5	CASTRLSSTDTQYF
TRBJ1-1	TRBV2	CASNKQGNTEAFF
TRBJ2-2	TRBV13	CASSSAGTGVGTGELFF
TRBJ1-2	TRBV7-9	CASSLDRGVDYGYTF
TRBJ2-5	TRBV5-4	CASSLSREETQYF
TRBJ2-5	TRBV9	CASSPYGERETQYF
TRBJ1-1	TRBV2	CASSVGTGGTEAFF
TRBJ1-2	TRBV12-3/TRBV12-4	CATYVPRGHGYTF
TRBJ2-1	TRBV11-3	CASSLVGRQDNEQFF